The 27 T cell receptor beta chains below come from one sample, sequenced in a study of CD8+ T cells in alopecia areata. Investigators isolated RNA and reverse transcribed it into cDNA to act as the sequencing template. Sequencing was performed with immunoSEQ multiplex PCR; in TCRdb, only in-frame clones are kept and a portion is missing. Of roughly 150,000 clones listed, around 57% are singletons. The sample was CD4+ T cells sorted from blood. The receptors were gathered from a human donor in good health.

This clone was detected a few times. The chain couples TRBV28 to TRBJ2-7; D may be TRBD2 (6 bases). The length of the CDR3 is 16 residues. V lost 6 bases, J lost 1 base, and 19 bases lay in between. Germline V lookup: CDR1 MDHEN, CDR2 SYDVKM. CDR3 region: CASSQRENRRSYEQYF. The DNA for the CDR3 is TGTGCCAGCAGCCAACGGGAGAACAGGCGATCCTACGAGCAGTACTTC.

J is TRBJ1-2 and V is TRBV29-1; D perhaps matches TRBD1 (6 bases). Trimming left V 4 bases short and J 2 bases short, with 17 bases between. CDR3 length equals 15 residues. Germline assignment: CDR1 SQVTM and CDR2 ANQGSEA. As DNA, the CDR3 is TGCAGCGTTGCCCCTACAGGGTTCGAGAACTATGGCTACACCTTC. It is translated as CSVAPTGFENYGYTF.

A few counts support this clone. The chain carries TRBV29-1 and TRBJ1-1; a possible D gene is TRBD1 (5 bases). The CDR3 totals 12 residues. Per germline, CDR1 SQVTM and CDR2 ANQGSEA. V gave up 6 bases and J gave up 6 bases, with 14 bases separating them. The DNA of the CDR3 is TGCAGCGTCAGGACACCCGGGGCTGAAGCTTTCTTT. Translation gives CSVRTPGAEAFF.

The sample holds one count of this clone. V is TRBV7-3 and J is TRBJ2-7, with 9 positions matching TRBD2. The CDR3 extends over 17 amino acids. Germline lookup yields CDR1 SGHTA and CDR2 FQGTGA. The ends lost 0 bases at V and 3 bases at J; junction bases unmatched: 9. The CDR3 DNA reads as TGTGCCAGCAGCTTAACCCACTTCCTAGCGGGAAACTACGAGCAGTACTTC. Encoded protein: CASSLTHFLAGNYEQYF.

The V call is TRBV5-6, the J call TRBJ1-1; 9 nucleotides agree with TRBD1. V was clipped by 4 bases and J by 6 bases; unmatched bases: 13. This CDR3 region has 16 residues. Germline CDR1 is SGHDT and CDR2 is YYEEEE. CDR3 sequence: CASSPRPPRTGAEAFF. Written as DNA, the CDR3 is TGTGCCAGCAGCCCACGGCCACCCCGGACAGGGGCTGAAGCTTTCTTT.

The chain carries TRBV29-1 and TRBJ2-3; D gene ambiguous. Trimming cost V 4 bases and J 6 bases, with 8 bases left between them. Germline values: CDR1 SQVTM, CDR2 ANQGSEA. This CDR3 is built from 11 residues. The CDR3 here is CSVGARDTQYF. CDR3 DNA sequence: TGCAGCGTTGGGGCCAGGGATACGCAGTATTTT.

This clone was observed a single time. CDR3 protein: CASSWGGSYNEQFF. CDR3 bases: TGTGCCAGCAGCTGGGGAGGTTCCTACAATGAGCAGTTCTTC. The V and J genes are TRBV5-4 and TRBJ2-1; the D gene is possibly TRBD2 (6 bases). Germline V gene lookup returns CDR1 SGHNT and CDR2 YYREEE (reference sequence). Trimming removed 3 bases from V and 1 base from J, with 8 bases in between. The CDR3 covers 14 residues. The whole variable domain, filled in from reference TRBV5-4 and TRBJ2-1, reads ETGVTQSPTHLIKTRGQQVTLRCSSQSGHNTVSWYQQALGQGPQFIFQYYREEENGRGNFPPRFSGLQFPNYSSELNVNALELDDSALYLCASSWGGSYNEQFFGPGTRLTVL.

V usage is TRBV13 and J usage is TRBJ2-6; no reliable D call. Trimming took 2 bases from V and 4 from J, leaving 9 bases between them. The germline CDR1 and CDR2 sequences are PRHDT and FYEKMQ (reference sequence). The CDR3 has 15 residues. The CDR3 loop reads CASSLRGSGANVLTF. The CDR3 DNA reads TGTGCCAGCAGCTTACGAGGTTCCGGGGCCAACGTCCTGACTTTC.

This chain uses TRBV2 with TRBJ2-1; D ambiguous. Germline values: CDR1 SNHLY, CDR2 FYNNEI. The length of the CDR3 is 15 residues. The ends were cut back, 7 bases at V and 6 bases at J, with 19 bases in the middle. Here the CDR3 DNA reads TGTGCCAGCAAGTACAGCCGGGTTAGCTTCAATGAGCAGTTCTTC. Amino acids: CASKYSRVSFNEQFF.

The rearrangement joins TRBV27 to TRBJ2-7; 11 nucleotides agree with TRBD2. The CDR3 loop spans 15 amino acids. V was pared by 6 bases and J by 0 bases, with 4 bases of the junction left unmatched. Germline V gene sequence: CDR1 MNHEY, CDR2 SMNVEV (reference sequence). The CDR3 bases are TGTGCCAGCAGGGGGACTAGCGGTAGCTCCTACGAGCAGTACTTC. As protein: CASRGTSGSSYEQYF.

The chain is built from TRBV29-1 and TRBJ2-3, with 11 bases that match TRBD2. The CDR3 runs 15 residues. Trimming cost V 5 bases and J 5 bases; bases outside gene matches: 9. Germline-derived CDR1 and CDR2 are SQVTM and ANQGSEA. The CDR3 loop is CSVYETSGIKDTQYF. For the CDR3, the DNA is TGCAGCGTTTACGAGACTAGCGGGATAAAAGATACGCAGTATTTT.

The chain uses TRBV4-1 and TRBJ2-5; D is unclear. V was cut by 1 base and J by 2 bases, with 8 bases left in between. Per the germline V gene, CDR1 is MGHRA and CDR2 is YSYEKL. The CDR3 is made up of 14 amino acids. CDR3 nucleotides: TGCGCCAGCAGCCAAGTGACGTTTCAAGAGACCCAGTACTTC. Protein: CASSQVTFQETQYF.

The chain has TRBV2 and TRBJ2-6; no definite D call. The germline V and J ends were trimmed by 4 bases and 2 bases, with 9 bases remaining between them. The length of the CDR3 is 15 residues. Germline CDR1 is SNHLY and CDR2 is FYNNEI. CDR3 sequence (DNA): TGTGCCAGCAGTGTAGAAGCGACTGGGGCCAACGTCCTGACTTTC. Translating gives CASSVEATGANVLTF.

Here the CDR3 reads CASSLDPGRAGIGGYTF. The CDR3 nucleotides are TGTGCCAGCAGCTTGGATCCGGGCAGGGCTGGAATTGGTGGCTACACCTTC. This chain links TRBV5-6 with TRBJ1-2, with D possibly TRBD1 on 5 matching bases. Germline-derived CDR1 and CDR2 are SGHDT and YYEEEE. V lost 0 bases and J lost 7, with 22 bases in between. The CDR3 covers 17 residues.

This clone was seen more than once but under ten times. V usage is TRBV20-1 and J usage is TRBJ2-7, with D unresolved. V shed 3 bases and J shed 3 bases, with 6 bases lying between them. The CDR3 covers 11 residues. Germline V gives CDR1 DFQATT, CDR2 SNEGSKA (reference sequence). The CDR3 DNA follows: TGCAGTGCTAGTTACAGCTACGAGCAGTACTTC. It is translated as CSASYSYEQYF.

DNA of the CDR3: TGTGCCAGTAGAAACAGGGATGGCTACACCTTC. Protein product: CASRNRDGYTF. The J gene is TRBJ1-2, the V gene TRBV6-5; possibly TRBD1 for D (6 bases). The V gene's germline CDR1 is MNHEY and CDR2 SVGAGI. Between the trimmed V and J ends, which lost 9 bases and 6 bases, there was a span of 11 bases. The CDR3 consists of 11 residues.

The rearrangement links TRBV18 to TRBJ2-1; 8 bases agree with TRBD2. This CDR3 is built from 14 residues. Germline V gene sequence: CDR1 KGHSH, CDR2 LQKENI. The J segment lost 2 bases and the V segment lost 3 bases, leaving 0 bases of the junction unmatched. The CDR3 bases are TGTGCCAGCTCACCGCGGGGGGCCTACAATGAGCAGTTCTTC. Encoded protein: CASSPRGAYNEQFF.

This clone was picked up one time. This chain joins TRBV4-1 and TRBJ1-2; D unresolved. Germline V gene sequence: CDR1 MGHRA, CDR2 YSYEKL. V was cut by 2 bases and J by 2 bases, with 15 bases left in between. This CDR3 region has 16 residues. CDR3 protein: CASSQTPPGRNYGYTF. CDR3 coding DNA: TGCGCCAGCAGCCAAACCCCCCCTGGGCGGAACTATGGCTACACCTTC.

This rearrangement joins TRBV5-1 to TRBJ2-7, with D unresolved. The CDR3 is 15 residues long. The germline V gene encodes CDR1 SGHRS and CDR2 YFSETQ. The V gene lost 4 bases and the J gene lost 2 bases, with 16 bases spanning the gap. CDR3 nucleotide sequence: TGCGCCAGCAGCCCACTCCGTTCCTTGACCTACGAGCAGTACTTC. It specifies CASSPLRSLTYEQYF.

The gene calls are TRBV4-2 and TRBJ1-2; tentatively, D is TRBD1 (6 bases). The CDR3 is 15 residues long. Germline V gene lookup returns CDR1 LGHNA and CDR2 YNFKEQ. V gave up 0 bases and J gave up 3 bases, with 11 bases separating them. CDR3 loop: CASSQEQGPYYGYTF. Here the CDR3 DNA reads TGTGCCAGCAGCCAAGAACAGGGACCCTACTATGGCTACACCTTC.

The V gene is TRBV29-1, the J gene TRBJ2-3; 7 bases are shared with TRBD2. CDR1 is SQVTM and CDR2 is ANQGSEA in the germline V gene. The CDR3 is made up of 15 amino acids. V shed 4 bases, J shed 0 bases, and the junction held 7 bases outside the gene matches. CDR3 sequence reads: CSVAPSGASTDTQYF. CDR3 bases: TGCAGCGTTGCCCCTAGCGGAGCTAGCACAGATACGCAGTATTTT.

This clone came up a few times. V gene TRBV27 combines with J gene TRBJ2-5; D uncertain. Per the germline V gene, CDR1 is MNHEY and CDR2 is SMNVEV (reference sequence). This CDR3 is built from 13 residues. V lost 2 bases, J lost 4 bases, and 8 bases lay in between. The CDR3 sequence: CASSLKVRETQYF. In nucleotides, the CDR3 is TGTGCCAGCAGTTTAAAGGTCAGAGAGACCCAGTACTTC.

The count of this clone is one. Other nucleotide sequences in the sample specify the same CDR3. This chain connects TRBV29-1 to TRBJ2-3; D is unclear. Germline V gene data show CDR1 as SQVTM and CDR2 as ANQGSEA. Trimming cost V 2 bases and J 4 bases, with 4 bases left between them. The CDR3 loop spans 11 amino acids. Here the CDR3 DNA reads TGCAGCGTTGAAAGGTCAGATACGCAGTATTTT. Encoded protein: CSVERSDTQYF.

The chain has TRBV5-6 and TRBJ1-1; 7 positions agree with TRBD1. CDR1 is SGHDT, CDR2 YYEEEE, per germline. After removal of 4 bases from V and 0 bases from J, the junction contained 6 bases not matched to a gene. The CDR3 has 15 residues. The CDR3: CASSPGQLMNTEAFF. The CDR3 DNA reads as TGTGCCAGCAGCCCGGGACAGCTCATGAACACTGAAGCTTTCTTT.

V usage is TRBV7-2 and J usage is TRBJ2-7; unclear D gene. The CDR3 consists of 13 residues. CDR1 SGHTA and CDR2 FQGNSA come from the germline V gene. V lost 2 bases to trimming and J lost 3 bases, with 8 bases between them. The CDR3 loop is CASSLPAFYEQYF. The CDR3 nucleotides are TGTGCCAGCAGCTTACCCGCTTTCTACGAGCAGTACTTC.

This clone has more than one count but fewer than ten. The CDR3 DNA reads as TGCAGCGTTGAAGTTTCGGCCTTCGAGCAGTACTTC. Its translation: CSVEVSAFEQYF. The rearrangement joins TRBV29-1 to TRBJ2-7; D gene ambiguous. CDR1 and CDR2 from the germline V gene are SQVTM and ANQGSEA. This CDR3 is built from 12 residues. Trimming shortened V by 1 base and J by 6 bases, and 10 bases separated the two germline ends.

The rearrangement joins TRBV11-2 to TRBJ2-1; 7 positions match TRBD2. Germline CDR1 is SGHAT and CDR2 is FQNNGV. The CDR3 consists of 14 residues. V shed 4 bases and J 7 bases; nucleotides not matched to a gene: 7. The CDR3 reads CASSSSAGRNEQFF. The CDR3 nucleotides are TGTGCCAGCAGCTCATCAGCGGGAAGGAATGAGCAGTTCTTC.